The T cell receptor (beta chain) under discussion was sequenced for a study of cytomegalovirus exposure and HLA in healthy donors (dated by TCRdb to 2016 to 2017). Background for the entire study: An earlier analysis of 550 to 700 of the donors reported 250 to 300 Gb of sequence data and 120 million or so unique TCR beta sequences from 150 million to 200 million T cells. Roughly 300 gigabases of sequencing data and roughly 81 million unique TCR sequences made up an early release that covered around 640 HLA-typed donors. Of the approximately 400 genotyped donors, over 80% were placed in the genetic ancestry cluster associated with self-reported Caucasian donors. The study aimed to test whether signatures of past pathogen exposure could be identified by cataloging public T cell receptors. The study profiled the T cell repertoires of 666 subjects by immunosequencing and related them to cytomegalovirus serostatus. Besides the first cohort of under 700 subjects, a separate validation cohort made up of 90 to 150 different subjects was used. To predict cytomegalovirus infection status, the study combined high-throughput TCR immunosequencing, statistical association of individual TCRs with disease status, and machine learning. To study patterns of TCR occurrence, a later analysis re-analyzed previously published TCR beta repertoires from around 660 donors and added high-resolution HLA genotyping. The later analysis used no new phenotypic data to find candidate immune exposures, relying instead on TCR beta sequences and their occurrence across donors. An earlier analysis of approximately 630 of the donors applied high-throughput TCR beta sequencing to assess whether each TCR beta V gene segment acted as functional or pseudogenic. Donor age, sex, ethnicity and CMV serostatus were compiled alongside the repertoire data. In a later genetic analysis, genome-wide SNP genotypes for about three fifths of the 666 donors were used, and that subset was treated as a discovery cohort. Every repertoire in the discovery cohort had been generated on one and the same sequencing platform. HLA typing covered class I and class II loci at four-digit resolution. The number of typed donors differed by locus: about 620-640 for A, B, C, DRB1 and DQB1; some 500 for DQA1; about 600 for DPA1; and about 450 for DPB1. A few DR-DQ haplotypes were treated as single units for association and clustering because of strong linkage in the cohort. On average, about 240,000 unique TCR beta nucleotide sequences were sequenced per donor among a few hundred genotyped donors of the cohort, with roughly 18% of those sequences being non-productive.

The study at large found these results: Three of the identified cytomegalovirus-associated TCR beta chains were confirmed in vitro to be specific for cytomegalovirus antigens. In a later analysis, TCR association rates were found to vary across HLA loci, with the most associated TCRs seen for DRB1 alleles and the fewest for HLA-C alleles. The sequencing pipeline was judged likely to have produced a cluster of highly shared sequence variants as a technical artifact. Compared with the roughly 720-donor mean, donors in an Asian-associated ancestry cluster had fewer N-insertions in productive TCRs, according to a later genetic analysis. In an earlier analysis of some 500 of the donors, most TCR beta V segments were observed in productive rearrangements about 90% or about 30% of the time, broadly matching IMGT annotations. For the cohort, immune exposure information was limited to CMV serostatus. In the study, around 160 TCR beta chains were listed as associated with cytomegalovirus. The earlier analysis of about 600 of the donors excluded roughly 17 rarely observed V segments, including chromosome 9 orphons, because counts were too low. Linkage disequilibrium might explain the correlated functional status among segregating V segments, but an unknown experimental factor could not be ruled out. Several of the top co-occurrence clusters appeared to be linked to parvovirus B19, influenza, CMV and Epstein-Barr virus, according to a later analysis. It was suggested by the authors that the approach could potentially be generalized to other disease states and immunological phenotypes. Most CMV-associated TCR beta chains appeared to be HLA-restricted in a later analysis, and the HLA associations seemed to be driven largely by CMV exposure. Because HLA typing was missing for some donors at each locus, association tests included only the typed subset. Compared with equally common non-associated chains, HLA-associated TCR beta chains in a later analysis were more clonally expanded and had lower generation probabilities. Strong co-occurrence of HLA alleles, especially DR and DQ, made assigning TCR associations to individual alleles difficult. Sequencing depth was assumed to be roughly uniform across donors in the presence/absence analyses, though that assumption may not hold. In a later analysis, over 15,000 TCR beta sequences were associated with specific HLA alleles at a false discovery rate of 0.05. Some IMGT-functional V segments, including TRBV6-2 and TRBV6-3, could not be distinguished by the 87-base-pair reads and were therefore excluded. A further reported finding was that TCR beta sequences accurately predicted the HLA-A and HLA-B alleles for most subjects in the first cohort. Most TCR sequences were observed very rarely across donors, whereas some public TCRs were present in many individuals. In a later genetic analysis, a missense DCLRE1C variant was associated with V-gene and J-gene trimming of TCR beta chains, and the association was replicated in an independent cohort. In this cohort, only TCR beta chains were sequenced, and detectable features were limited by the absence of alpha or paired-chain data. In both the original and validation cohorts, the classifier was reported to diagnose cytomegalovirus status with high specificity and sensitivity.

The CDR3 starts with the cysteine, ends with the phenylalanine, and has 16 residues. Of the read, only the CDR3 DNA is kept; its 48 bases are in frame from base 1. The germline V gene (reference sequence) sets CDR1 to SGHNT and CDR2 to YYREEE. At the junction V is shortened by 3 bases and J by 2 bases, with 14 bases in between. Details on this clone: There is no known antigen for this receptor.

In total, approximately 700 healthy bone marrow donors made up the cohort. At the time of sampling, every cohort member was nominally healthy, though immune exposures that went unrecorded were likely present. The donor was CMV seropositive and was included in the group of 290 or so seropositive cohort members. Every donor gave a peripheral blood sample, and the peripheral blood mononuclear cells from that sample were used for TCR beta sequencing. The Qiagen DNeasy Blood Extraction Kit was used to extract genomic DNA from the blood cell samples. Receptors were amplified or captured by the immunoSEQ multiplex PCR assay. A mixture of 60 forward primers for TCR Vbeta segments and 13 reverse primers for TCR Jbeta segments was used in the multiplex PCR. Amplification of the CDR3 region of rearranged TCR beta genes was performed with a multiplex PCR assay on genomic DNA. Amplified TCR beta libraries were sequenced as 87-base-pair reads on the Illumina HiSeq System. In the source study's methods: In a later analysis, approximately 74 million unique TCR beta chains were counted across the approximately 670 repertoires, and approximately 9.9 million of these chains were shared by at least two donors. Raw reads were error-corrected and collapsed into unique sequences with a nearest-neighbor algorithm that merged closely related sequences to remove PCR and sequencing errors. V, D and J gene segments were assigned by aligning CDR3 sequences to IMGT reference sequences. For a sequence to be retained, a match of at least six nucleotides to both a V gene segment and a J gene segment was required. A rearrangement was called productive if the CDR3 had no stop codons and remained in frame with V and J, and every other rearrangement was called non-productive. CDR3 was defined according to IMGT convention as the region running from the second conserved V-encoded cysteine to the conserved J-encoded phenylalanine. In an earlier analysis of more than 550 of the donors, sequences lacking an unambiguous match to a single V gene segment were excluded. An earlier analysis of 587 of the donors called V segments functional above 56.7% productive rearrangements and segregating when the between-donor standard deviation exceeded 5%. A statistical classification framework was developed to diagnose cytomegalovirus status using the catalog of TCR beta chain sequences. In a later analysis, TCR nucleotide sequences were compared against IMGT/GENE-DB human TR gene sequences so that V and J genes could be assigned. The TCRdist pipeline was used in a later analysis to assign CDR3 sequences and most-parsimonious VDJ recombination scenarios. In a later analysis, each TCR beta chain was defined by its CDR3 amino acid sequence together with its V-gene family, and reads lacking a unique V-gene family were excluded. As a way to deal with suspected cross-contamination and a sequencing artifact, a later analysis dropped 450 to 600 nucleotide sequences that were highly shared and had low generation probability. For each public chain, a later analysis derived a clonal expansion index from normalized ranks of inferred template counts within each repertoire. In a later analysis, generation probabilities were computed with a VDJ recombination model fitted to out-of-frame rearrangements, and the resulting probabilities were checked against IGoR. A later analysis scored TCR-TCR, TCR-HLA and TCR-CMV co-occurrence with hypergeometric tests, applying a repertoire-size bias correction to TCR pairs. A later analysis estimated false discovery rates by permuting HLA or CMV assignments 20 times. In a later analysis, co-occurring TCRs were grouped using DBSCAN, and TCRdist sequence similarity was added for clustering within HLA-allele-positive subsets. For co-occurrence clustering, repertoires with fewer than 30,000 or more than 120,000 public chains were excluded, along with about five repertoires with anomalous nucleotide sharing. Entries here come from immuneACCESS through TCRdb and include only in-frame sequences with V and J called. Some clones fail to appear in such tables; in the studies checked, an unresolved V gene covers under half of the shortfall, and the cause of the remainder is unknown. V, J and clone size reflect that table, while D and trimming were determined from the DNA. The sample table records about 200,000 clones. The top ten constitute about 1% of the sample.

Recombination connected TRBV5-4 to TRBJ2-2; the best D guess is TRBD2, with 6 bases matching. The specimen sequenced was PBMCs. The clonotype comes from a girl aged 2 to 10 in good health and CMV-seropositive. At the DNA level, the sequence is TGTGCCAGCAGCTCCAGCACCGGGAGTAACACCGGGGAGCTGTTTTTT. It codes for CASSSSTGSNTGELFF. The reference TRBV5-4 and TRBJ2-2 proteins fill in what lies around the CDR3, so the full variable domain reads ETGVTQSPTHLIKTRGQQVTLRCSSQSGHNTVSWYQQALGQGPQFIFQYYREEENGRGNFPPRFSGLQFPNYSSELNVNALELDDSALYLCASSSSTGSNTGELFFGEGSRLTVL.